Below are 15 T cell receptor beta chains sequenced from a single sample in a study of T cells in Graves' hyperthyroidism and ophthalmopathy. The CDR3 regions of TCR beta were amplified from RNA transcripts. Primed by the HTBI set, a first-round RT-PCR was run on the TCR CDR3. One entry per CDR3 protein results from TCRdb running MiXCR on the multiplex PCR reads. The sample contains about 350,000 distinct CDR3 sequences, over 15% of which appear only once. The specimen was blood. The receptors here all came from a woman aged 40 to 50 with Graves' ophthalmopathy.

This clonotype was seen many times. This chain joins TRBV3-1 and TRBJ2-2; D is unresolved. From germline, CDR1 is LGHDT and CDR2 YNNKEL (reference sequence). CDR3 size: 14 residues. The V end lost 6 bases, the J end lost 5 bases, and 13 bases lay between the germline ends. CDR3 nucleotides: TGTGCCAGCAGTTATCGGACCCTAACCGGGGAGCTGTTTTTT. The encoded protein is CASSYRTLTGELFF.

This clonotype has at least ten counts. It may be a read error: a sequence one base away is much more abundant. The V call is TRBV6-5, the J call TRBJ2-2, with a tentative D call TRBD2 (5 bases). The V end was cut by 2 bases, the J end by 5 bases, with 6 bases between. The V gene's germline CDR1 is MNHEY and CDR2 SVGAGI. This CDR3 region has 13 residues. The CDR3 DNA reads TGTGCCAGCAGTTACGGGGAGACCGGGGAGCTGTTTTTT. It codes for CASSYGETGELFF.

DNA for the CDR3: TGTGCCAGCAACCACCTAGCAGCCCAAGAGACCCAGTACTTC. Translating gives CASNHLAAQETQYF. The gene calls are TRBV6-1 and TRBJ2-5; TRBD2 might be the D (5 bases). V shed 7 bases and J shed 1 base, with 13 bases lying between them. The germline CDR1 and CDR2 sequences are MNHNS and SASEGT. The CDR3 contains 14 residues.

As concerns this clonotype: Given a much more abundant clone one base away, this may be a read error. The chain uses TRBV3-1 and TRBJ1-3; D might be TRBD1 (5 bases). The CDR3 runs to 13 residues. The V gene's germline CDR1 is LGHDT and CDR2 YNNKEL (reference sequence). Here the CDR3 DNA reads TGTGCCAGCAGCCTTACAGGCCGAAACGCCATATATTTT. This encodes CASSLTGRNAIYF.

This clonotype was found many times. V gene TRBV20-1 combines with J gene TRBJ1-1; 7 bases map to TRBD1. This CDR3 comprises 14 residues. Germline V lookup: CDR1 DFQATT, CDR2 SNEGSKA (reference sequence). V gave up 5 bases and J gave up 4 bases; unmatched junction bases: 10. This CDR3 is CSADPTGSGTEAFF. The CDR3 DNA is TGCAGTGCTGACCCGACAGGGTCGGGCACTGAAGCTTTCTTT.

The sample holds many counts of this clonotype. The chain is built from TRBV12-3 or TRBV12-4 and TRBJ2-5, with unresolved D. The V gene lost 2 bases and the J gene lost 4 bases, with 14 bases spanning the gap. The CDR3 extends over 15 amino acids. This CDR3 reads CASSLLPGSGETQYF. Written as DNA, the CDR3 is TGTGCCAGCAGTTTACTCCCCGGATCGGGAGAGACCCAGTACTTC.

This chain's CDR3 is CASTAISTGGYTF. The CDR3 DNA reads as TGTGCCAGCACCGCAATCTCCACGGGTGGCTACACCTTC. The gene calls are TRBV6-1 and TRBJ1-2; D is ambiguous. The CDR3 is 13 residues long. Trimming left V 7 bases short and J 7 bases short, with 16 bases between. Germline CDR1 and CDR2: MNHNS and SASEGT.

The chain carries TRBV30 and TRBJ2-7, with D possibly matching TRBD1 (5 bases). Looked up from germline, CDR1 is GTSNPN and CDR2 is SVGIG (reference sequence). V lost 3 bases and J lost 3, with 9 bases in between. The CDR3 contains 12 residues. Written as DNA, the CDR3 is TGTGCCTGGAGGCAAACAGGCTACGAGCAGTACTTC. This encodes CAWRQTGYEQYF.

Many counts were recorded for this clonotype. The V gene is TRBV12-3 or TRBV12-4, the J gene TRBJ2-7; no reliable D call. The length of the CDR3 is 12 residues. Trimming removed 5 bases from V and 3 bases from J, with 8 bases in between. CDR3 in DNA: TGTGCCAGCAGTGAAGGAAACTACGAGCAGTACTTC. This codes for CASSEGNYEQYF.

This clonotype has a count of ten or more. The CDR3 DNA reads TGTGCCAGCACTGCACCTCCCTCCTACGAGCAGTACTTC. Residues: CASTAPPSYEQYF. This chain uses TRBV6-1 with TRBJ2-7; D uncertain. Trimming removed 7 bases from V and 0 bases from J, with 10 bases in between. The germline V gene encodes CDR1 MNHNS and CDR2 SASEGT. The CDR3 runs to 13 residues.

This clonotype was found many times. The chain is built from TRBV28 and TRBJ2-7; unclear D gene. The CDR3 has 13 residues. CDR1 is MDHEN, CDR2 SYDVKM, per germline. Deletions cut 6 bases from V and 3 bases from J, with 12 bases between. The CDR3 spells CASSPGTYYEQYF. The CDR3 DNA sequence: TGTGCCAGCAGCCCCGGAACCTACTACGAGCAGTACTTC.

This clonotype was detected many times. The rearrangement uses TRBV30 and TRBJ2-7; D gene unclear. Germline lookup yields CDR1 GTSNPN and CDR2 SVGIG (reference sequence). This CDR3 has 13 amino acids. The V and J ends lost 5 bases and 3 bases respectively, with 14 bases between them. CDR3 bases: TGTGCCTGGCAGGCCAGTAGATTCTACGAGCAGTACTTC. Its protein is CAWQASRFYEQYF.

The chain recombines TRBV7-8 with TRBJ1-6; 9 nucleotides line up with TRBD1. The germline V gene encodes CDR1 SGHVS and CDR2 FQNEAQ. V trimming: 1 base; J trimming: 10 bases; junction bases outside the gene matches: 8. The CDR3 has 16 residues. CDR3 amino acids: CASSLVQGAGVSPLHF. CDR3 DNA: TGTGCCAGCAGCTTAGTACAGGGGGCGGGCGTCTCACCCCTCCACTTT.

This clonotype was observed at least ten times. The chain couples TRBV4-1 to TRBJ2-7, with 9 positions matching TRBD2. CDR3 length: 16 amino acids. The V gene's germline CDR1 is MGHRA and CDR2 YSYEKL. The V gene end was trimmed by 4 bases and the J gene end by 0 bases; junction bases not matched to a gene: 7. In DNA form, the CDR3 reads TGCGCCAGCAGCCTTATACCTAGCGGGATCTCCTACGAGCAGTACTTC. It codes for CASSLIPSGISYEQYF.

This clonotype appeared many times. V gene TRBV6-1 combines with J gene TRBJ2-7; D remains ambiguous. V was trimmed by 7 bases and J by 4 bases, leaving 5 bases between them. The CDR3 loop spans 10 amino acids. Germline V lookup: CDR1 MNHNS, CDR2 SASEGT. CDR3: CASKEYEQYF. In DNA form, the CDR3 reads TGTGCCAGCAAAGAATACGAGCAGTACTTC.